The text below deals with one T cell receptor (beta chain). Its antigen remains unknown. A read error is possible here, since a much larger clone lies one base away. The sample comes from a study of tumor-infiltrating lymphocytes in primary liver carcinoma. Overall study: Subjects presented with primary liver carcinoma managed by surgical resection.

Unsorted whole blood yielded the blood RNA, and germline DNA was also extracted. Reverse transcription of approximately 500 ng total RNA with a constant-region primer produced TCR beta cDNA. Libraries of TCR beta came from three nested multiplex PCR rounds with slightly modified ARM-PCR. The study ran its first two PCR rounds for around 10 cycles each, using TRBV1-TRBV30 forward primers and a C-beta reverse primer. Via MiXCR, TCRdb re-called the multiplex PCR reads, giving one row per CDR3 protein. The table records 200,000 or so distinct CDR3 sequences, less than 70% of them present only once. Whole-study findings and limits: Tumors had a top-250-clone fraction that was significantly higher than blood (p = 0.039). Tumor-adjacent and tumor-blood pairs showed less overlap than tumor region pairs.

Per germline, CDR1 SQVTM and CDR2 ANQGSEA. This CDR3 is built from 15 residues. V trimming: 8 bases; J trimming: 3 bases; junction bases outside the gene matches: 9. The chain has TRBV29-1 and TRBJ2-3, with 12 bases that match TRBD2. This receptor was taken from a woman in her fifties or sixties with primary liver carcinoma and hepatitis B virus infection. The source material was peripheral blood. In DNA form, the CDR3 reads TGCAGCATTAGGGGACTAGCGGGTGTTACAGATACGCAGTATTTT. Encoded protein: CSIRGLAGVTDTQYF.